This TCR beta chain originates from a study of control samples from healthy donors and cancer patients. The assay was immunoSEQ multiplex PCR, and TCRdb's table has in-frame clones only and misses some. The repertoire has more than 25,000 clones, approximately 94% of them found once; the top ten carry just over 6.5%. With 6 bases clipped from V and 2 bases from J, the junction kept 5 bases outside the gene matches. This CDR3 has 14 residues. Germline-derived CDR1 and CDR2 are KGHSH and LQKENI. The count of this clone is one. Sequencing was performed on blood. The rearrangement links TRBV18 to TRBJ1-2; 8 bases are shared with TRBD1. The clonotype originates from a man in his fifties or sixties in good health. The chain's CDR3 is CASSQGASNYGYTF. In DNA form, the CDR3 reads TGTGCCAGCTCCCAGGGGGCTTCCAACTATGGCTACACCTTC.